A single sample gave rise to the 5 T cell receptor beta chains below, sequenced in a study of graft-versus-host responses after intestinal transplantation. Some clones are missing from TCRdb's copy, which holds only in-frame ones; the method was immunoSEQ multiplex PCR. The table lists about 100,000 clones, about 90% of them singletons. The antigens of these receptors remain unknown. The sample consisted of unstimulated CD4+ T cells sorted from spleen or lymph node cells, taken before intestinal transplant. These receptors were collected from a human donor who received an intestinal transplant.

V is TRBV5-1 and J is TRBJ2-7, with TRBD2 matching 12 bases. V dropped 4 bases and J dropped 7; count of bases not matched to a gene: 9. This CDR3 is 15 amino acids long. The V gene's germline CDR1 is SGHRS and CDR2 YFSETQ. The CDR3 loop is CASSGLAGTPLEQYF. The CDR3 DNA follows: TGCGCCAGCAGCGGACTAGCGGGGACCCCTTTAGAGCAGTACTTC. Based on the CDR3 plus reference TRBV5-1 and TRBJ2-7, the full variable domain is KAGVTQTPRYLIKTRGQQVTLSCSPISGHRSVSWYQQTPGQGLQFLFEYFSETQRNKGNFPGRFSGRQFSNSRSEMNVSTLELGDSALYLCASSGLAGTPLEQYFGPGTRLTVT.

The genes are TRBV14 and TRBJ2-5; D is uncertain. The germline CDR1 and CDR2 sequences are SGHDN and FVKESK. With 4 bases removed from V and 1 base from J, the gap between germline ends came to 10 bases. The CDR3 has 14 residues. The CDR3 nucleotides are TGTGCCAGCAGCCGCAGTTCCTTCCAAGAGACCCAGTACTTC. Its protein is CASSRSSFQETQYF.

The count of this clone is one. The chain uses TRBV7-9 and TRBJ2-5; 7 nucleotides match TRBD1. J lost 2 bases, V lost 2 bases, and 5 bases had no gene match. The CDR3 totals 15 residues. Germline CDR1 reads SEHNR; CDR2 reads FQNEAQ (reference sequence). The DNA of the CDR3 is TGTGCCAGCAGCTTATTCCCCAGGGGGCAAGAGACCCAGTACTTC. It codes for CASSLFPRGQETQYF.

This CDR3 reads CASSITGNGELFF. CDR3 sequence (DNA): TGCGCCAGCAGTATTACAGGGAACGGGGAGCTGTTTTTT. J is TRBJ2-2 and V is TRBV10-1; D perhaps matches TRBD1 (6 bases). CDR1 is WNHNN, CDR2 SYGVQD, per germline (reference sequence). V gave up 5 bases and J gave up 7 bases, with 11 bases separating them. The CDR3 is 13 amino acids.

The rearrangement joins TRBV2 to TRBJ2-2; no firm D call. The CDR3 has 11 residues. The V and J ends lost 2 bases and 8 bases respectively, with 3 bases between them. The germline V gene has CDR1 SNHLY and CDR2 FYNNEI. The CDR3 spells CASSEFGELFF. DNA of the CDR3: TGTGCCAGCAGTGAATTTGGGGAGCTGTTTTTT.